This T cell receptor (beta chain) appears in the sequencing data of a study of metastatic and nonmetastatic thyroid tumors. Until they underwent thyroid surgery, no patient had received any treatment. Trimming took 5 bases from V and 3 from J; bases not matched to a gene: 9. CDR1 and CDR2 from the germline V gene are KGHDR and SFDVKD. This CDR3 is 15 amino acids long. TCRdb re-called clones via MiXCR from the PCR reads. The data hold 30,000 to 40,000 clones, with 30% to 40% observed a single time. Sequencing was performed on tumor tissue. This TCR was sampled from a female donor with papillary thyroid cancer or a benign thyroid nodule (not recorded which). Some clones in this sample may be carry-over from other donors' samples. The chain recombines TRBV24-1 with TRBJ2-7; the match to TRBD1 covers 7 bases. The CDR3 sequence is CATSGGRTGHYEQYF. The CDR3, as DNA: TGTGCCACCAGTGGGGGGCGGACAGGACACTACGAGCAGTACTTC.